This T cell receptor beta chain is drawn from a study of cytomegalovirus exposure and HLA in healthy donors (dated by TCRdb to 2015 to 2018). General notes on the study: An earlier analysis of several hundred of the donors reported more than 250 Gb of sequence data and 100 million to 130 million unique TCR beta sequences from about 200 million T cells. Class I and class II HLA loci were covered by the typing at four-digit resolution. Typing coverage varied by locus: roughly 629-640 donors for A, B, C, DRB1 and DQB1; under 550 for DQA1; some 610 for DPA1; 400 to 480 for DPB1. The later analysis used no new phenotypic data to find candidate immune exposures, relying instead on TCR beta sequences and their occurrence across donors. In a later genetic analysis, genome-wide SNP genotypes for about three fifths of the roughly 670 donors were used, and that subset was treated as a discovery cohort. The study combined high-throughput TCR immunosequencing, statistical association of individual TCRs with disease status, and machine learning to predict cytomegalovirus infection status. Donor age, sex, ethnicity and CMV serostatus were collected together with the repertoire data. An earlier analysis of roughly 600 of the donors used high-throughput TCR beta sequencing to judge whether each TCR beta V gene segment behaved as functional or pseudogenic. Every discovery cohort repertoire had been produced on one sequencing platform. Around 330 gigabases of sequencing data and roughly 80 million unique TCR sequences made up an early release that covered approximately 650 HLA-typed donors. A separate validation cohort of roughly 130 different subjects was used in addition to the roughly 620-subject first cohort. To study patterns of TCR occurrence, a later analysis re-analyzed previously published TCR beta repertoires from 666 donors and added high-resolution HLA genotyping. The genetic ancestry cluster associated with self-reported Caucasian donors included over 65% of the roughly 400 genotyped donors. On average, roughly 240,000 unique TCR beta nucleotide sequences were sequenced per donor among a few hundred genotyped donors of the cohort, with approximately 18% of those sequences being non-productive. About five DR-DQ haplotypes were handled as single units for association and clustering because linkage in the cohort was strong. The aim of the study was to test whether cataloging public T cell receptors could identify signatures of past pathogen exposure. Using immunosequencing, the study profiled T cell repertoires from about 610 subjects and related those repertoires to cytomegalovirus serostatus.

In total, approximately 610 healthy bone marrow donors made up the cohort. At the time of sampling, every cohort member was nominally healthy, though immune exposures that went unrecorded were likely present. The donor tested CMV seropositive and was one of the 289 seropositive cohort members. Every donor gave a peripheral blood sample, and the peripheral blood mononuclear cells from that sample were used for TCR beta sequencing. The Qiagen DNeasy Blood Extraction Kit was used to extract genomic DNA from the blood cell samples. Receptors were amplified or captured by the immunoSEQ multiplex PCR assay. A mixture of 60 forward primers for TCR Vbeta segments and 13 reverse primers for TCR Jbeta segments was used in the multiplex PCR. The CDR3 region of rearranged TCR beta genes was amplified from genomic DNA by a multiplex PCR assay. The amplified TCR beta libraries were sequenced on the Illumina HiSeq System as 87-base-pair reads. Under the source paper's analysis protocol: Across the 600 to 700 repertoires, a later analysis counted approximately 83 million unique TCR beta chains, some 11 million of which were shared by at least two donors. Raw reads were error-corrected and collapsed into unique sequences by a nearest-neighbor algorithm in which closely related sequences were merged to remove PCR and sequencing errors. To assign V, D and J gene segments, CDR3 sequences were aligned to IMGT reference sequences. Each retained sequence needed at least a six-nucleotide match to both a V gene segment and a J gene segment. A rearrangement was called productive if the CDR3 had no stop codons and remained in frame with V and J, and every other rearrangement was called non-productive. CDR3 was defined by IMGT convention, running from the second conserved V-encoded cysteine to the conserved J-encoded phenylalanine. The earlier analysis of about 590 of the donors excluded sequences that lacked an unambiguous match to a single V gene segment. An earlier analysis of several hundred of the donors classified V segments as functional when productive rearrangements were above 56.7% and as segregating when the standard deviation between donors was above 5%. To diagnose cytomegalovirus status from the catalog of TCR beta chain sequences, a statistical classification framework was built. A later analysis assigned V and J genes by comparing TCR nucleotide sequences with IMGT/GENE-DB human TR gene sequences. The TCRdist pipeline was used in a later analysis to assign CDR3 sequences and most-parsimonious VDJ recombination scenarios. In a later analysis, every TCR beta chain was defined by the combination of its CDR3 amino acid sequence and its V-gene family, and reads without a unique V-gene family were dropped. As a way to deal with suspected cross-contamination and a sequencing artifact, a later analysis dropped hundreds of nucleotide sequences that were highly shared and had low generation probability. In a later analysis, a clonal expansion index for each public chain was calculated from normalized within-repertoire ranks of inferred template counts. In a later analysis, generation probabilities were computed with a VDJ recombination model fitted to out-of-frame rearrangements, and the resulting probabilities were checked against IGoR. In a later analysis, TCR-TCR, TCR-HLA and TCR-CMV co-occurrence was scored with hypergeometric tests, and a repertoire-size bias correction was applied to TCR pairs. A later analysis estimated false discovery rates by permuting HLA or CMV assignments 20 times. In a later analysis, co-occurring TCRs were grouped using DBSCAN, and TCRdist sequence similarity was added for clustering within HLA-allele-positive subsets. Co-occurrence clustering excluded repertoires with fewer than 30,000 or more than 120,000 public chains, plus five with anomalous nucleotide sharing. Entries here come from immuneACCESS through TCRdb and include only in-frame sequences with V and J called. Some clones fail to appear in such tables; in the studies checked, an unresolved V gene covers under half of the shortfall, and the cause of the remainder is unknown. That table furnishes V, J and clone size, whereas the DNA furnished D and trimming. The sample data list roughly 130,000 clones, and roughly 63% of these were observed just once. 1.5% to 2% of the sample is in the top ten clones.

Concerning this clone: Its cognate antigen has yet to be identified. No clone much larger than this one lies a single base away; base qualities are absent.

Broader findings and caveats from the paper: CMV serostatus was the only immune exposure information available for the cohort. A later analysis associated about 16,000 TCR beta sequences with specific HLA alleles at a false discovery rate of 0.05. The cohort was sequenced for TCR beta chains only, and without alpha or paired-chain data the features that could be detected were limited. A cluster of highly shared sequence variants was judged likely to be a technical artifact of the sequencing pipeline. In the study, some 160 TCR beta chains were listed as associated with cytomegalovirus. A later analysis found that TCR association rates varied across HLA loci, with DRB1 alleles showing the most associated TCRs and HLA-C alleles the fewest. A further reported finding was that TCR beta sequences accurately predicted the HLA-A and HLA-B alleles for most subjects in the first cohort. HLA typing was unavailable for some donors at each locus, so association tests used only the typed subset. Most TCR sequences were observed very rarely across donors, whereas some public TCRs were present in many individuals. Cytomegalovirus status was reported to be diagnosed by the classifier with high specificity and sensitivity in both the original and validation cohorts. Most CMV-associated TCR beta chains appeared to be HLA-restricted in a later analysis, and the HLA associations seemed to be driven largely by CMV exposure. In a later analysis, several top co-occurrence clusters were reported to appear linked to parvovirus B19, influenza, CMV and Epstein-Barr virus. In vitro tests confirmed that three of the cytomegalovirus-associated TCR beta chains recognize cytomegalovirus antigens. Correlated functional status among segregating V segments might reflect linkage disequilibrium, but an unknown experimental factor could not be ruled out. In a later genetic analysis, a missense DCLRE1C variant was associated with V-gene and J-gene trimming of TCR beta chains, and the association was replicated in an independent cohort. Roughly uniform sequencing depth across donors was assumed in presence/absence analyses, although this assumption may not hold. Strong co-occurrence of HLA alleles, especially DR and DQ, made assigning TCR associations to individual alleles difficult. According to a later genetic analysis, donors in an Asian-associated ancestry cluster had fewer N-insertions in productive TCRs than the approximately 630-donor mean. In an earlier analysis of some 550 of the donors, most TCR beta V segments were observed in productive rearrangements about 90% or about 30% of the time, broadly matching IMGT annotations. Because counts were too low, fewer than 20 rarely observed V segments, including chromosome 9 orphons, were excluded from the earlier analysis of several hundred of the donors. According to the authors, the approach could potentially be generalized to other disease states and immunological phenotypes. In a later analysis, HLA-associated TCR beta chains were found to be more clonally expanded and to have lower generation probabilities than equally common non-associated chains.

Sequencing was performed on PBMCs. This receptor was obtained from a man aged 25-45 years in good health and CMV-seropositive.

CDR3 protein: CASSLGAGRSGNTIYF. The DNA is TGTGCCAGCAGCTTAGGGGCGGGCCGCTCTGGAAACACCATATATTTT. Recombination linked TRBV7-8 to TRBJ1-3; the D gene assignment is ambiguous. CDR1 SGHVS and CDR2 FQNEAQ were looked up in the germline V gene. From its cysteine to its phenylalanine, the CDR3 spans 16 amino acids. Only the CDR3 DNA stays, 48 bases, in frame from base 1. The germline ends are 10 bases apart after V is trimmed by 1 base and J by 0 bases.